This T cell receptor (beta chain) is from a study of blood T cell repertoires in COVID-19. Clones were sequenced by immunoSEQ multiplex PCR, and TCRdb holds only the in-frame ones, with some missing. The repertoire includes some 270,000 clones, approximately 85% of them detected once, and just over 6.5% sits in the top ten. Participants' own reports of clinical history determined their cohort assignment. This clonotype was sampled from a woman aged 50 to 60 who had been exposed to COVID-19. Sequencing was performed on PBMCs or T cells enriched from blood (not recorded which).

CDR3: CAWTPGWDYGYTF. Written as DNA, the CDR3 is TGTGCCTGGACGCCCGGGTGGGACTATGGCTACACCTTC. The chain is built from TRBV30 and TRBJ1-2; D is unresolved. V lost 4 bases to trimming and J lost 3 bases, with 12 bases between them. The length of the CDR3 is 13 residues. The V gene's germline CDR1 is GTSNPN and CDR2 SVGIG (reference sequence). Based on the CDR3 plus reference TRBV30 and TRBJ1-2, the full variable domain is SQTIHQWPATLVQPVGSPLSLECTVEGTSNPNLYWYRQAAGRGLQLLFYSVGIGQISSEVPQNLSASRPQDRQFILSSKKLLLSDSGFYLCAWTPGWDYGYTFGSGTRLTVV.